The T cell receptor beta chain under discussion was sequenced for a study of CD8 T cells in Susac syndrome. Through negative isolation, CD4+ and CD8+ T cells were obtained, while TEMRA cells were enriched using FACS. Germline V gene sequence: CDR1 DFQATT, CDR2 SNEGSKA (reference sequence). The CDR3 totals 11 residues. Deletions cut 3 bases from V and 4 bases from J, with 4 bases between. The authors reverse transcribed roughly 0.45 to 1 ug RNA with random hexamers. TCRdb used MiXCR to reprocess the immunoSEQ multiplex PCR reads, holding one entry per CDR3 protein. The sample shows about 73,000 distinct CDR3 sequences, about 95% of them seen only once.

The chain has TRBV20-1 and TRBJ2-1; D gene unclear. Sequencing used CD8+ T cells from PBMCs. The source is a human donor with multiple sclerosis. Here the CDR3 reads CSASRYNEQFF. Here the CDR3 DNA reads TGCAGTGCTAGCCGGTACAATGAGCAGTTCTTC.